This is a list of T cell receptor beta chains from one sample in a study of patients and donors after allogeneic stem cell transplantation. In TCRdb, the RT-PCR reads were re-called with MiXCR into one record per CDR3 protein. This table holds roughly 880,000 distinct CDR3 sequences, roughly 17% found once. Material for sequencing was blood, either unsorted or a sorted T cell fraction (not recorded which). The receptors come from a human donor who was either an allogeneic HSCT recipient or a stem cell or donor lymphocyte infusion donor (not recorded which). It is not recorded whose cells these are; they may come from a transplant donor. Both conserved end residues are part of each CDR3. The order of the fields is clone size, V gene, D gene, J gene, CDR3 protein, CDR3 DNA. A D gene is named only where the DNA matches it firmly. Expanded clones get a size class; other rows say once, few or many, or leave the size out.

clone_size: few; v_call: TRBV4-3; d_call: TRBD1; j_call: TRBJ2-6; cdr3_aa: CASSQDYGTGEAGANVLTF; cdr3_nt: TGCGCCAGCAGCCAAGATTATGGGACAGGGGAGGCTGGGGCCAACGTCCTGACTTTC
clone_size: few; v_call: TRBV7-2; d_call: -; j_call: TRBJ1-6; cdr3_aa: CASRLPTGRGVSPLHF; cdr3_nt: TGTGCCAGCAGGTTACCTACAGGGCGCGGTGTTTCACCCCTCCACTTT
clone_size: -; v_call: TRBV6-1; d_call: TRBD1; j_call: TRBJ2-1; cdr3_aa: CASRPPDRGLIHEQFF; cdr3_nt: TGTGCCAGCAGGCCTCCGGACAGGGGGTTGATCCATGAGCAGTTCTTC
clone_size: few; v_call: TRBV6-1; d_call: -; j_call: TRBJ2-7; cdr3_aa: CASSRQDRYEQYF; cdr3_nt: TGTGCCAGCAGCCGACAGGATCGGTACGAGCAGTACTTC
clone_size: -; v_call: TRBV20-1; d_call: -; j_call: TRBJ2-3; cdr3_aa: CSAREMGGRTDTQYF; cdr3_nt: TGCAGTGCTAGAGAAATGGGAGGTAGGACAGATACGCAGTATTTT
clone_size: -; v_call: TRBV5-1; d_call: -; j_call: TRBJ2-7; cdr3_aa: CASSWVDNNGHEQYF; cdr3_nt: TGCGCCAGCAGCTGGGTTGACAACAACGGACACGAGCAGTACTTC
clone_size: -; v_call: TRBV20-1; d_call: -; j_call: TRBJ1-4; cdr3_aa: CSAVTNEKLFF; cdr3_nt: TGCAGTGCTGTAACTAATGAAAAACTGTTTTTT
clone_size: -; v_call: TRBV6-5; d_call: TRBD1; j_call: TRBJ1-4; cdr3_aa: CASSSTGGANEKLFF; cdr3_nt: TGTGCCAGCAGTTCGACAGGGGGAGCTAATGAAAAACTGTTTTTT
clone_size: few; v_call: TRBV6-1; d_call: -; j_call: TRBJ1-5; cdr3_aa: CAGAVEVGGQPQHF; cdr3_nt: TGTGCCGGGGCAGTCGAAGTAGGCGGGCAGCCCCAGCATTTT
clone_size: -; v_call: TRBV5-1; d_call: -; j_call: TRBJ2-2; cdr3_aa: CASSLEGALRTGELFF; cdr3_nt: TGCGCCAGCAGCTTGGAAGGGGCCCTGAGGACCGGGGAGCTGTTTTTT
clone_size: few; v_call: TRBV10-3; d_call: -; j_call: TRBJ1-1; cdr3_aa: CAISDPLKNTEAFF; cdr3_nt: TGTGCCATCAGTGACCCACTTAAGAACACTGAAGCTTTCTTT
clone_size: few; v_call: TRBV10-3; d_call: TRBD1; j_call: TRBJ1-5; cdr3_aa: CAISEGIMGGTGVDNQPQHF; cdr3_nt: TGTGCCATCAGTGAAGGGATTATGGGGGGGACAGGGGTTGACAATCAGCCCCAGCATTTT
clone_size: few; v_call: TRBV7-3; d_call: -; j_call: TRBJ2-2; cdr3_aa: CASSPGGGSTGELFF; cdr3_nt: TGTGCCAGCAGCCCGGGCGGCGGATCCACCGGGGAGCTGTTTTTT
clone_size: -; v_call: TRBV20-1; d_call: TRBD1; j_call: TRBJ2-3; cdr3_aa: CSARDRGTQYF; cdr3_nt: TGCAGTGCCAGGGACAGGGGAACGCAGTATTTT
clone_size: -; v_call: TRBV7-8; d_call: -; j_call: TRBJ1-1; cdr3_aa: CASGSGLAQGTTEAFF; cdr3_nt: TGTGCCAGCGGGTCTGGGCTGGCGCAGGGGACCACTGAAGCTTTCTTT
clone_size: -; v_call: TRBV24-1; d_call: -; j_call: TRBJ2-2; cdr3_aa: CATSDWWERSGELFF; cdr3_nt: TGTGCCACCAGTGATTGGTGGGAGAGGTCCGGGGAGCTGTTTTTT
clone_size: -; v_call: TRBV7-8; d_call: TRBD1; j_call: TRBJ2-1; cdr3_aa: CASARAGGNYNEQFF; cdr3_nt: TGTGCCAGCGCTAGGGCAGGGGGCAATTACAATGAGCAGTTCTTC